The 16 T cell receptor beta chains reported below all come from one sample, sequenced in a study of blood T cell repertoires in COVID-19. Here immunoSEQ multiplex PCR was the method, and the copy in TCRdb shows in-frame clones only, minus some. There are some 110,000 clones in the sample; roughly 84% occur only once, and over 1.2% lies in the top ten. The sequenced sample was peripheral blood. The receptors shown here come from a man aged 35-49 years with acute or convalescent COVID-19.

The V call is TRBV29-1, the J call TRBJ1-4, with 10 bases fitting TRBD1. CDR3 length equals 15 residues. Looked up from germline, CDR1 is SQVTM and CDR2 is ANQGSEA. Trimming took 6 bases from V and 8 from J; bases not matched to a gene: 12. The CDR3: CSVARRQGAREKLFF. In DNA, the CDR3 is TGCAGCGTCGCCCGACGACAGGGGGCGCGCGAAAAACTGTTTTTT.

This clone occurred once. V usage is TRBV14 and J usage is TRBJ2-1, with 9 nucleotides matching TRBD1. The CDR3 is 14 amino acids. The junction had 8 bases not matched to a gene; V was cut back by 0 bases and J by 14 bases. The V gene's germline CDR1 is SGHDN and CDR2 FVKESK. The CDR3 nucleotides read TGTGCCAGCAGCCAAGATCGGGACAGGGTGTTTGAGTTCTTC. Protein product: CASSQDRDRVFEFF.

This rearrangement joins TRBV9 to TRBJ2-3, with 8 nucleotides matching TRBD2. V lost 4 bases and J lost 2; bases outside the gene matches: 6. The CDR3 contains 15 residues. Germline values: CDR1 SGDLS, CDR2 YYNGEE. CDR3: CASSPASGLTDTQYF. The CDR3 nucleotides read TGTGCCAGCAGCCCAGCTAGCGGGCTCACAGATACGCAGTATTTT.

This clone has only a few counts. This chain uses TRBV7-3 with TRBJ1-1; possibly TRBD1 for D (6 bases). V was clipped by 5 bases and J by 4 bases, with 14 bases between them. The CDR3 extends over 14 amino acids. Germline CDR1 and CDR2: SGHTA and FQGTGA. In DNA, the CDR3 is TGTGCCAGCAGCCTACAGGGTTGGGCCACTGAAGCTTTCTTT. This sequence encodes CASSLQGWATEAFF.

The chain combines TRBV25-1 with TRBJ1-1; possible D gene TRBD1, 5 bases. Germline V gives CDR1 MGHDK, CDR2 SYGVNS. This CDR3 is 15 amino acids long. Trimming removed 6 bases at V and 2 bases at J, with 16 bases between. As DNA, the CDR3 is TGTGCCAGCAGCCGAGCAAGGGGCCGAAACACTGAAGCTTTCTTT. It codes for CASSRARGRNTEAFF.

The rearrangement uses TRBV20-1 and TRBJ1-1; weak D call: TRBD1 (5 bases). V was clipped by 5 bases and J by 11 bases, with 15 bases between them. Germline values: CDR1 DFQATT, CDR2 SNEGSKA (reference sequence). The CDR3 has 11 residues. The chain's CDR3 is CSAPRGEEAFF. The CDR3 DNA is TGCAGTGCTCCCCGAGGGGAGGAGGCTTTCTTT.

This clone showed up just once. The chain recombines TRBV7-2 with TRBJ2-6; weak D call: TRBD2 (5 bases). The germline V gene has CDR1 SGHTA and CDR2 FQGNSA. Trimming left V 10 bases short and J 4 bases short, with 17 bases between. This CDR3 is built from 15 residues. The CDR3 DNA sequence: TGTGCCACTCGAGCTGCCCGGGGAGGGGCCAACGTCCTGACTTTC. Translated, it gives CATRAARGGANVLTF.

This sequence joins TRBV6-6 and TRBJ2-3; 11 bases fit TRBD2. The CDR3 length is 16 residues. The germline gives CDR1 MNHNY, CDR2 SVGAGI (reference sequence). V lost 4 bases, J lost 7 bases, and 10 bases stayed unmatched. CDR3 in amino acids: CASSSLTSGVRNTQYF. DNA of the CDR3: TGTGCCAGCAGTTCCCTGACTAGCGGGGTAAGGAATACGCAGTATTTT.

This sequence joins TRBV6-5 and TRBJ1-6, with D unresolved. V lost 5 bases, J lost 6 bases, and 14 bases lay in between. Looked up from germline, CDR1 is MNHEY and CDR2 is SVGAGI. The length of the CDR3 is 15 residues. The CDR3 DNA sequence: TGTGCCAGCAGTCGGGATGGCAGGTTTAATTCACCCCTCCACTTT. This translates into CASSRDGRFNSPLHF.

The chain uses TRBV6-5 and TRBJ1-5, with 12 positions matching TRBD1. V trimming: 6 bases; J trimming: 7 bases; junction bases outside the gene matches: 4. The CDR3 is 14 amino acids. Germline values: CDR1 MNHEY, CDR2 SVGAGI. The CDR3 region has the DNA TGTGCCAGCAGGGGGACAGGGGGCGTGCAGCCCCAGCATTTT. The encoded protein is CASRGTGGVQPQHF.

In its sample, this clone was seen a few times. This chain joins TRBV2 and TRBJ2-7, with TRBD1 matching 7 bases. V lost 7 bases, J lost 7 bases, and 7 bases stayed unmatched. This CDR3 spans 12 amino acids. Germline-derived CDR1 and CDR2 are SNHLY and FYNNEI. In DNA form, the CDR3 reads TGTGCCAGCAAAAGACAGGGCAGGGAGCAGTACTTC. It translates to CASKRQGREQYF.

The rearrangement links TRBV19 to TRBJ2-3, with a weak D call TRBD1 (5 bases). Trimming left V 3 bases short and J 3 bases short, with 10 bases between. Germline loops: CDR1 LNHDA, CDR2 SQIVND (reference sequence). The CDR3 is made up of 14 amino acids. CDR3 sequence (DNA): TGTGCCAGTAGTATGAACAGGTGGACAGATACGCAGTATTTT. Protein: CASSMNRWTDTQYF.

The rearrangement joins TRBV30 to TRBJ2-7, with a possible D match to TRBD1 (5 bases). Trimming pared 0 bases from V and 7 bases from J, leaving 13 bases between. CDR1 and CDR2 from the germline V gene are GTSNPN and SVGIG (reference sequence). This CDR3 contains 13 residues. The CDR3 DNA follows: TGTGCCTGGAGTGTACCGGCAGGGCGGGAGCAGTACTTC. It yields the protein CAWSVPAGREQYF.

The V and J genes are TRBV7-2 and TRBJ2-3; tentatively, D is TRBD1 (6 bases). Between the trimmed V and J ends, which lost 0 bases and 0 bases, there was a span of 13 bases. Germline loops: CDR1 SGHTA, CDR2 FQGNSA. CDR3 length equals 17 residues. CDR3 nucleotide sequence: TGTGCCAGCAGCTTAGCGGGGGCCTATTCTAGCACAGATACGCAGTATTTT. Translated, it gives CASSLAGAYSSTDTQYF.

The V call is TRBV7-9, the J call TRBJ1-1; D is perhaps TRBD1 (6 bases). Germline-derived CDR1 and CDR2 are SEHNR and FQNEAQ (reference sequence). CDR3 length equals 16 residues. V was clipped by 0 bases and J by 2 bases, with 13 bases between them. The CDR3 DNA reads TGTGCCAGCAGCTTAGCGCCCGTGGGGGCAAACACTGAAGCTTTCTTT. As protein: CASSLAPVGANTEAFF.

This chain uses TRBV28 with TRBJ2-1, with TRBD2 matching 8 bases. CDR1 MDHEN and CDR2 SYDVKM come from the germline V gene. There are 14 residues in the CDR3. J was trimmed by 8 bases and V by 7 bases; bases with no gene match: 10. The CDR3 region has the DNA TGTGCCAGCAAGCCAGCGGGAGCGGGGGATGAGCAGTTCTTC. Encoded protein: CASKPAGAGDEQFF.